The next 26 T cell receptor beta chains were all read from a single sample in a study of blood T cell repertoires in COVID-19. Clones were sequenced by immunoSEQ multiplex PCR, and TCRdb holds only the in-frame ones, with some missing. The repertoire includes 150,000 to 200,000 clones, 80% to 90% of them detected once, and 1.5% to 2% sits in the top ten. Sample: peripheral blood. These receptors originate from a man aged 18 to 29 who had recovered from COVID-19.

This clone was recorded a few times. The V call is TRBV5-6, the J call TRBJ1-2; 10 nucleotides match TRBD1. Unmatched junction bases numbered 10, after V lost 4 bases and J lost 4 bases. There are 16 residues in the CDR3. Germline V lookup: CDR1 SGHDT, CDR2 YYEEEE. CDR3 protein: CASSPGTGVIIYGYTF. For the CDR3, the DNA is TGTGCCAGCAGCCCAGGGACAGGGGTTATAATCTATGGCTACACCTTC.

V is TRBV6-5 and J is TRBJ2-3; D gene ambiguous. V gave up 6 bases and J gave up 1 base, with 8 bases separating them. Per the germline V gene, CDR1 is MNHEY and CDR2 is SVGAGI. This CDR3 has 13 amino acids. The CDR3 loop is CASRGSGTDTQYF. CDR3 bases: TGTGCCAGCAGGGGCAGTGGCACAGATACGCAGTATTTT.

The rearrangement joins TRBV4-3 to TRBJ2-5, with 7 bases matching TRBD1. The CDR3 length is 16 residues. In germline, CDR1 is LGHNA, CDR2 YSLEER. V gave up 2 bases and J gave up 5 bases; unmatched junction bases: 11. The CDR3 sequence is CASSQTPGQIRETQYF. CDR3 sequence (DNA): TGCGCCAGCAGCCAAACTCCGGGACAGATTAGGGAGACCCAGTACTTC.

DNA of the CDR3: TGCAGCGTCGCCTCGGGGGATCAGCCCCAGCATTTT. Protein: CSVASGDQPQHF. V is TRBV29-1 and J is TRBJ1-5, with D possibly matching TRBD1 (5 bases). Germline-derived CDR1 and CDR2 are SQVTM and ANQGSEA. The CDR3 sequence is 12 residues long. V lost 6 bases and J lost 5, with 11 bases in between.

This chain uses TRBV6-5 with TRBJ1-6; D is unresolved. The CDR3 consists of 15 residues. Trimming removed 6 bases at V and 6 bases at J, with 15 bases between. Germline CDR1 and CDR2: MNHEY and SVGAGI. CDR3: CASSQEVTVNSPLHF. For the CDR3, the DNA is TGTGCCAGCAGCCAGGAGGTCACCGTTAATTCACCCCTCCACTTT.

The chain has TRBV18 and TRBJ1-4; D is uncertain. Per germline, CDR1 KGHSH and CDR2 LQKENI. The CDR3 contains 13 residues. V lost 4 bases and J lost 5, with 8 bases in between. The CDR3 protein is CASSRAENEKLFF. The CDR3 DNA sequence: TGTGCCAGCTCACGGGCAGAGAATGAAAAACTGTTTTTT.

This clone appeared a single time. The chain couples TRBV19 to TRBJ1-2; 10 bases map to TRBD1. V dropped 5 bases and J dropped 7; count of bases not matched to a gene: 7. Germline lookup yields CDR1 LNHDA and CDR2 SQIVND (reference sequence). CDR3 length: 14 residues. DNA for the CDR3: TGTGCCAGTAGTCCCGACAGGGGGCGCGGTGGCTACACCTTC. Its translation is CASSPDRGRGGYTF.

The CDR3 sequence is CASASGLVSLYEQYF. CDR3 nucleotide sequence: TGTGCCAGCGCCTCCGGACTAGTCTCACTGTACGAGCAGTACTTC. The chain uses TRBV5-6 and TRBJ2-7; 7 nucleotides align to TRBD2. This CDR3 has 15 residues. With 7 bases clipped from V and 4 bases from J, the junction kept 14 bases outside the gene matches. Per the germline V gene, CDR1 is SGHDT and CDR2 is YYEEEE. Complete variable domain (other parts from reference TRBV5-6 and TRBJ2-7): DAGVTQSPTHLIKTRGQQVTLRCSPKSGHDTVSWYQQALGQGPQFIFQYYEEEERQRGNFPDRFSGHQFPNYSSELNVNALLLGDSALYLCASASGLVSLYEQYFGPGTRLTVT.

The V call is TRBV10-3, the J call TRBJ1-1, with 8 nucleotides matching TRBD1. The germline V gene encodes CDR1 ENHRY and CDR2 SYGVKD. Unmatched junction bases numbered 9, after V lost 10 bases and J lost 2 bases. CDR3 length: 14 residues. CDR3: CATQKTGVNTEAFF. CDR3 nucleotides: TGTGCCACCCAGAAGACAGGGGTTAACACTGAAGCTTTCTTT.

J is TRBJ2-5 and V is TRBV7-9, with 11 bases that match TRBD2. The CDR3 runs 17 residues. V was clipped by 5 bases and J by 4 bases; unmatched bases: 12. Germline V gives CDR1 SEHNR, CDR2 FQNEAQ (reference sequence). The CDR3 sequence: CASSAQGLAGGGETQYF. CDR3 bases: TGTGCCAGCAGCGCTCAGGGGCTAGCGGGAGGCGGAGAGACCCAGTACTTC.

The rearrangement uses TRBV13 and TRBJ2-7; 14 bases align to TRBD2. Germline-derived CDR1 and CDR2 are PRHDT and FYEKMQ (reference sequence). The CDR3 is 18 residues long. The ends lost 8 bases at V and 1 base at J; junction bases unmatched: 13. The DNA of the CDR3 is TGTGCCAGCCGGGTGACGGGACTAGCGGGAGTAGAGTCCTACGAGCAGTACTTC. Residues: CASRVTGLAGVESYEQYF. The whole variable domain, filled in from reference TRBV13 and TRBJ2-7, reads AAGVIQSPRHLIKEKRETATLKCYPIPRHDTVYWYQQGPGQDPQFLISFYEKMQSDKGSIPDRFSAQQFSDYHSELNMSSLELGDSALYFCASRVTGLAGVESYEQYFGPGTRLTVT.

The rearrangement joins TRBV14 to TRBJ1-3; D uncertain. The CDR3 consists of 13 residues. Germline V gene data show CDR1 as SGHDN and CDR2 as FVKESK. V lost 2 bases and J lost 3, with 5 bases in between. In nucleotides, the CDR3 is TGTGCCAGCAGCCAAATTAGTGGAAACACCATATATTTT. It codes for CASSQISGNTIYF.

The rearrangement uses TRBV6-5 and TRBJ2-3; 8 bases line up with TRBD1. V lost 6 bases to trimming and J lost 3 bases; unmatched junction nucleotides: 8. The CDR3 totals 15 residues. Germline CDR1 reads MNHEY; CDR2 reads SVGAGI. The CDR3 spells CASSRTGYWTDTQYF. The CDR3 DNA sequence: TGTGCCAGCAGCCGGACAGGGTATTGGACAGATACGCAGTATTTT.

V gene TRBV20-1 combines with J gene TRBJ2-7, with D possibly being TRBD1 (5 bases). CDR1 is DFQATT, CDR2 SNEGSKA, per germline (reference sequence). With 7 bases removed from V and 6 bases from J, the gap between germline ends came to 13 bases. The CDR3 is made up of 11 amino acids. The CDR3 here is CSGTAQGEQYF. The CDR3 nucleotides are TGCAGTGGCACAGCGCAGGGCGAGCAGTACTTC.

The chain carries TRBV3-1 (or the pseudogene TRBV3-2) and TRBJ2-3; 7 bases match TRBD2. The CDR3 is 15 residues long. With 6 bases clipped from V and 2 bases from J, the junction kept 8 bases outside the gene matches. Germline loops: CDR1 LGHDT, CDR2 YNNKEL (reference sequence). CDR3 nucleotides: TGTGCCAGCAGTTATCTAGCGGACCTCACAGATACGCAGTATTTT. Encoded protein: CASSYLADLTDTQYF.

J is TRBJ1-4 and V is TRBV4-1, with 7 bases lining up with TRBD1. Trimming cost V 3 bases and J 8 bases; bases outside gene matches: 12. The CDR3 loop spans 16 amino acids. Germline V CDR1 and CDR2: MGHRA, YSYEKL. The CDR3 loop reads CASSHLTGTAYEKLFF. The CDR3 nucleotides read TGCGCCAGCAGCCATCTTACCGGGACAGCCTACGAAAAACTGTTTTTT.

The V gene is TRBV5-1, the J gene TRBJ2-2; 9 positions agree with TRBD1. Trimming at V came to 4 bases and at J to 7 bases, leaving 5 bases not matched to a gene. This CDR3 has 14 residues. Germline lookup yields CDR1 SGHRS and CDR2 YFSETQ. The CDR3 here is CASSRTGANGELFF. CDR3 DNA sequence: TGCGCCAGCAGCCGGACAGGGGCCAACGGGGAGCTGTTTTTT.

The rearrangement joins TRBV3-1 (or the pseudogene TRBV3-2) to TRBJ1-2; D remains ambiguous. Deletions cut 3 bases from V and 8 bases from J, with 16 bases between. This CDR3 contains 14 residues. Looked up from germline, CDR1 is LGHDT and CDR2 is YNNKEL (reference sequence). This chain's CDR3 is CASSQYGAMGGYTF. The DNA of the CDR3 is TGTGCCAGCAGCCAGTATGGCGCCATGGGCGGCTACACCTTC.

This chain uses TRBV7-9 with TRBJ1-1, with 7 positions matching TRBD1. CDR3 length: 13 residues. Per germline, CDR1 SEHNR and CDR2 FQNEAQ (reference sequence). The V and J ends lost 6 bases and 5 bases, in that order; junction bases with no gene match: 6. CDR3 region: CASRLTGSTEAFF. In DNA form, the CDR3 reads TGTGCCAGCAGACTGACAGGGTCGACTGAAGCTTTCTTT.

V gene TRBV5-6 combines with J gene TRBJ2-3; D uncertain. CDR1 is SGHDT, CDR2 YYEEEE, per germline. Trimming removed 4 bases from V and 6 bases from J, with 18 bases in between. CDR3 length: 15 residues. The CDR3 sequence is CASSPRRVPSDTQYF. Here the CDR3 DNA reads TGTGCCAGCAGCCCCCGACGGGTCCCGTCGGATACGCAGTATTTT. Looking up the rest from reference TRBV5-6 and TRBJ2-3 gives the full variable domain: DAGVTQSPTHLIKTRGQQVTLRCSPKSGHDTVSWYQQALGQGPQFIFQYYEEEERQRGNFPDRFSGHQFPNYSSELNVNALLLGDSALYLCASSPRRVPSDTQYFGPGTRLTVL.

The chain recombines TRBV7-6 with TRBJ1-3; D is undetermined. CDR1 is SGHVS and CDR2 is FNYEAQ in the germline V gene. Trimming left V 5 bases short and J 0 bases short, with 8 bases between. This CDR3 has 14 residues. The CDR3 bases are TGTGCCAGCAGCCCTCGCGGCTCTGGAAACACCATATATTTT. Translating it yields CASSPRGSGNTIYF.

The table lists this clone with a count of one. The V gene is TRBV27, the J gene TRBJ2-7; D is perhaps TRBD1 (6 bases). This CDR3 has 14 amino acids. V was trimmed by 5 bases and J by 6 bases, leaving 17 bases between them. CDR1 and CDR2 from the germline V gene are MNHEY and SMNVEV (reference sequence). CDR3 in amino acids: CASSITGFLGEQYF. CDR3 nucleotide sequence: TGTGCCAGCAGTATAACAGGGTTCCTAGGCGAGCAGTACTTC.

The V call is TRBV7-2, the J call TRBJ2-1; D is perhaps TRBD2 (5 bases). CDR3 length: 14 residues. The germline V gene has CDR1 SGHTA and CDR2 FQGNSA. Trimming shortened V by 3 bases and J by 7 bases, and 13 bases separated the two germline ends. The CDR3 region is CASSFALSGNEQFF. For the CDR3, the DNA is TGTGCCAGCAGCTTCGCTTTATCGGGGAATGAGCAGTTCTTC. Full variable domain (remainder filled in from reference TRBV7-2 and TRBJ2-1): GAGVSQSPSNKVTEKGKDVELRCDPISGHTALYWYRQSLGQGLEFLIYFQGNSAPDKSGLPSDRFSAERTGGSVSTLTIQRTQQEDSAVYLCASSFALSGNEQFFGPGTRLTVL.

The chain is built from TRBV30 and TRBJ1-1; D may be TRBD1 (5 bases). Germline V CDR1 and CDR2: GTSNPN, SVGIG (reference sequence). V dropped 5 bases and J dropped 5 bases, with 15 bases sitting between them. This CDR3 contains 13 residues. This CDR3 reads CAWRALGHTEAFF. CDR3 DNA: TGTGCCTGGCGAGCCCTAGGACATACTGAAGCTTTCTTT.

The chain carries TRBV27 and TRBJ2-1; unclear D gene. Per germline, CDR1 MNHEY and CDR2 SMNVEV (reference sequence). Between the trimmed V and J ends, which lost 0 bases and 5 bases, there was a span of 5 bases. CDR3 size: 13 residues. CDR3 region: CASSLSLNNEQFF. Written as DNA, the CDR3 is TGTGCCAGCAGTTTATCCCTTAACAATGAGCAGTTCTTC.

The count of this clone is one. The same CDR3 also results from other DNA sequences found in this sample. The rearrangement links TRBV27 to TRBJ2-1, with no clear D. V was trimmed by 3 bases and J by 7 bases, leaving 4 bases between them. CDR3 size: 11 residues. Germline lookup yields CDR1 MNHEY and CDR2 SMNVEV (reference sequence). This chain's CDR3 is CASSFSNEQFF. The CDR3 DNA sequence: TGTGCCAGCAGTTTTTCTAATGAGCAGTTCTTC.